This T cell receptor (beta chain) was sequenced during a study of blood T cells in healthy people across ages. Combining a sample-barcoded 5' primer with a J-beta primer mix, a second PCR ran for roughly 7 to 12 cycles. MiXCR, applied by TCRdb to the 5' RACE reads, yields one record per CDR3 protein. Altogether roughly 1.5 million distinct CDR3 sequences are present, 40% to 45% being singletons, with the ten largest covering more than 4%. Germline CDR1 reads ENHRY; CDR2 reads SYGVKD. The CDR3 length is 18 residues. V gave up 8 bases and J gave up 5 bases; unmatched junction bases: 17. With regard to this clonotype: The antigen remains unidentified.

Findings of the study overall: The recorded TCR beta diversity per million T cells decreased in a roughly linear manner with age. Long-lived donors had more naive CD4+ cells and higher diversity than aged donors.

V is TRBV10-3 and J is TRBJ2-2; the match to TRBD2 covers 10 bases. The material sequenced was blood. The sequence came from a woman between 18 and 30 years old in good health. CDR3 DNA: TGTGCCATCTCATTCGGGACTAGCGAGAGTAGGTGGACCGGGGAGCTGTTTTTT. Translating it yields CAISFGTSESRWTGELFF.